The rows below give T cell receptor beta chains drawn from one sample of a study of T cells expressing NK-cell markers. TCRdb re-called the 5' RACE reads and gives one entry per CDR3 protein, without DNA. The listing contains a few hundred thousand distinct CDR3 sequences. Sequencing input: blood T cells: a sorted CD56 or NKG2C T cell subset, CD4+ or CD8+ T cells, or bulk PBMC T cells (not recorded which). These receptors came from a man aged 18 to 35 in good health. Both conserved end residues are part of each CDR3.

TRBJ2-1 | TRBV12-3/TRBV12-4 | CASSPQLEQFF
TRBJ2-1 | TRBV7-9 | CASGLAGDEQFF
TRBJ1-5 | TRBV27 | CASSRGQRNQPQHF
TRBJ1-1 | TRBV12-3/TRBV12-4 | CASRPSGGHEAFF
TRBJ2-1 | TRBV10-3 | CAISESVLAGVEQFF
TRBJ2-7 | TRBV3-1 | CASSGRGLAGNEQYF
TRBJ2-3 | TRBV12-3/TRBV12-4 | CASTPGVADTQYF
TRBJ2-2 | TRBV21-1 | CASSKAPGQGAGGELFF
TRBJ1-2 | TRBV12-3/TRBV12-4 | CASSLQGGHYGYTF
TRBJ2-7 | TRBV7-2 | CASSFLKLASSEQYF
TRBJ2-1 | TRBV5-1 | CASSLASLPGNSYNEQFF
TRBJ2-7 | TRBV9 | CASSVFGTYSDEQYF
TRBJ1-1 | TRBV9 | CASSTHIGSEAFF
TRBJ1-4 | TRBV7-9 | CASSEYEKLFF
TRBJ2-7 | TRBV11-1 | CASSQTGLGYEQYF
TRBJ1-5 | TRBV30 | CAWSKGLRGSNQPQHF
TRBJ2-5 | TRBV5-1 | CASSGGTYFKETQYF
TRBJ2-1 | TRBV12-3/TRBV12-4 | CASSRRLAGEGTGEEQFF
TRBJ2-7 | TRBV10-3 | CAISSPGTASPSYEQYF
TRBJ2-2 | TRBV15 | CATSRDREGGELFF
TRBJ2-2 | TRBV2 | CASSEPTEGGLNTGELFF
TRBJ2-5 | TRBV11-2 | CASSLGVTRETQYF
TRBJ1-1 | TRBV12-3/TRBV12-4 | CASSLAWAGMNTEAFF
TRBJ2-1 | TRBV12-3/TRBV12-4 | CASPSPLALKVNEQFF
TRBJ2-1 | TRBV19 | CASSERERTYNEQFF
TRBJ2-7 | TRBV20-1 | CSARDWLASYEQYF
TRBJ2-2 | TRBV11-2 | CASSLDGWGLAWLNTGELFF
TRBJ1-4 | TRBV4-3 | CASSLNWGAREKLFF